This T cell receptor (beta chain) was identified during a study of T cell repertoires in cytomegalovirus infection. Overall study: Public TCR beta signatures indicated both CMV infection and matching HLA type.

Via MiXCR, TCRdb re-called the reads, giving one row per CDR3 protein. The sample shows around 500,000 distinct CDR3 sequences, about 44% of them seen only once. General study points: CMV carriers having the relevant HLA were flagged by cumulative public TCR beta family frequency.

Of note for this clonotype: Antigen specificity is unknown.

Germline loops: CDR1 SGHKS, CDR2 YYEKEE (reference sequence). This CDR3 has 16 amino acids. With V trimmed by 0 bases and J by 1 base, 3 bases remained unmatched. This chain uses TRBV5-5 with TRBJ2-1, with 8 bases aligning to TRBD1. The receptor comes from a human donor in good health (CMV status not recorded). Some clones in this sample may be carry-over from other donors' samples. The material was cultured PBMCs, obtained from culture after CMV antigen stimulation. CDR3 residues: CASSLAGGASYNEQFF. CDR3 nucleotide sequence: TGTGCCAGCAGCTTGGCAGGGGGCGCGTCCTACAATGAGCAGTTCTTC.